These 8 T cell receptor beta chains were all obtained from the same sample, sequenced in a study of T cell changes during pregnancy in multiple sclerosis. Repertoires were generated with immunoSEQ multiplex PCR, while TCRdb's copy carries only in-frame clones and drops some. Of about 40,000 clones in the sample, 80% to 90% are singletons; the top ten hold around 5%. The specimen comprised peripheral blood, sampled in the first trimester of pregnancy. The receptors here all came from a female donor in good health, enrolled as a control in a pregnancy study.

The chain carries TRBV9 and TRBJ2-1, with 7 nucleotides matching TRBD2. Germline V CDR1 and CDR2: SGDLS, YYNGEE. This CDR3 has 17 residues. J gave up 7 bases and V 3 bases, and 16 bases lay outside the gene matches. CDR3 bases: TGTGCCAGCAGCGGACGCTCGTTGGCGGGAGTGGGTAATGAGCAGTTCTTC. Amino acids: CASSGRSLAGVGNEQFF. The full variable domain, in which reference TRBV9 and TRBJ2-1 provide the parts outside the CDR3, is DSGVTQTPKHLITATGQRVTLRCSPRSGDLSVYWYQQSLDQGLQFLIQYYNGEERAKGNILERFSAQQFPDLHSELNLSSLELGDSALYFCASSGRSLAGVGNEQFFGPGTRLTVL.

This rearrangement joins TRBV6-1 to TRBJ2-1, with 8 bases lining up with TRBD2. The V gene's germline CDR1 is MNHNS and CDR2 SASEGT. The CDR3 is made up of 14 amino acids. V shed 4 bases, J shed 7 bases, and the junction held 6 bases outside the gene matches. The CDR3 protein is CASSGTGGQNEQFF. For the CDR3, the DNA is TGTGCCAGCAGTGGAACGGGGGGGCAAAATGAGCAGTTCTTC.

The chain couples TRBV10-3 to TRBJ2-3, with TRBD2 identical over 8 bases. The CDR3 covers 14 residues. The germline CDR1 and CDR2 sequences are ENHRY and SYGVKD. Losses at the gene ends were 6 bases for V and 2 bases for J; bases not matched to a gene: 4. CDR3 coding DNA: TGTGCCATCAGAGTAGCGGGGAACACAGATACGCAGTATTTT. Its translation: CAIRVAGNTDTQYF.

This clone has a single count. Other nucleotide sequences in the sample specify the same CDR3. V usage is TRBV27 and J usage is TRBJ2-7; TRBD1 matches at 9 bases. Trimming cost V 5 bases and J 3 bases; bases outside gene matches: 8. CDR3 length: 15 amino acids. Germline values: CDR1 MNHEY, CDR2 SMNVEV (reference sequence). The CDR3 loop reads CASSPSGTGIYEQYF. The CDR3 DNA reads as TGTGCCAGCAGTCCATCCGGGACAGGGATCTACGAGCAGTACTTC.

Only a few counts were recorded for this clone. V gene TRBV5-1 combines with J gene TRBJ1-1; TRBD1 aligns across 7 bases. Germline loops: CDR1 SGHRS, CDR2 YFSETQ. J lost 7 bases, V lost 1 base, and 7 bases had no gene match. This CDR3 contains 14 residues. CDR3 DNA: TGCGCCAGCAGCTTGAATGCAGGGGACAGTGAAGCTTTCTTT. Amino acid sequence: CASSLNAGDSEAFF.

The gene calls are TRBV6-1 and TRBJ2-1; 8 bases agree with TRBD2. Germline V gives CDR1 MNHNS, CDR2 SASEGT. The CDR3 is 17 residues long. V lost 4 bases and J lost 8; bases outside the gene matches: 16. The CDR3 DNA sequence: TGTGCCAGCAGTGGCTTCTTGGGGACTAGTGGAATAGATGAGCAGTTCTTC. Encoded protein: CASSGFLGTSGIDEQFF.

V gene TRBV7-9 combines with J gene TRBJ1-3, with unresolved D. Germline CDR1 is SEHNR and CDR2 is FQNEAQ (reference sequence). V shed 4 bases and J shed 8 bases, with 9 bases lying between them. The CDR3 extends over 12 amino acids. The DNA of the CDR3 is TGTGCCAGCAGCTCTGGGAGATACACCATATATTTT. Its translation is CASSSGRYTIYF. Full variable domain (outside the CDR3, taken from reference TRBV7-9 and TRBJ1-3): DTGVSQNPRHKITKRGQNVTFRCDPISEHNRLYWYRQTLGQGPEFLTYFQNEAQLEKSRLLSDRFSAERPKGSFSTLEIQRTEQGDSAMYLCASSSGRYTIYFGEGSWLTVV.

The V gene is TRBV21-1, the J gene TRBJ1-1; the tabulated D call, TRBD1, remains unverified against the DNA. TRBV21-1 is tagged as a pseudogene. This CDR3 is 18 amino acids long. In DNA form, the CDR3 reads TGTGCCAGCAGCAGAACTGTCCCGGGACAGGGGTCGAACACTGAAGCTTTCTTT. Its translation: CASSRTVPGQGSNTEAFF.